Each of the 8 T cell receptor beta chains below was sequenced from the same sample in a study of T cells in Graves' hyperthyroidism and ophthalmopathy. Amplification of TCR beta CDR3 regions used RNA as the template. First-round RT-PCR with HTBI primers amplified the TCR CDR3 region. TCRdb reanalysed the multiplex PCR reads using MiXCR and keeps one entry per CDR3 protein. The sample includes about 560,000 distinct CDR3 sequences, 15% to 18% seen only once; the top ten take about 7%. The sequencing input was blood. Every receptor here comes from a woman in her twenties or thirties with Graves' hyperthyroidism.

This clonotype was observed a few times. This chain connects TRBV24-1 to TRBJ2-1, with 7 bases matching TRBD1. This CDR3 spans 15 amino acids. Trimming took 3 bases from V and 5 from J; bases not matched to a gene: 6. Germline-derived CDR1 and CDR2 are KGHDR and SFDVKD. The CDR3 nucleotides are TGTGCCACCAGTGATACCCGGGACAGAAACAATGAGCAGTTCTTC. The encoded protein is CATSDTRDRNNEQFF.

This clonotype was detected only once. One end of the junction fails to match germline, which may point to a read error. The J gene is TRBJ2-1, the V gene TRBV20-1, with 15 bases aligning to TRBD2. The CDR3 length is 16 residues. Germline V gene sequence: CDR1 DFQATT, CDR2 SNEGSKA (reference sequence). CDR3 in amino acids: CSARDYGLAGGDEQSF. The CDR3 DNA reads TGCAGTGCTAGAGATTACGGACTAGCGGGAGGGGATGAGCAGTCCTTC.

Worth noting for this clonotype: One base away lies a much larger clone, so this may be a sequencing read error. The chain links TRBV6-1 to TRBJ2-3; the match to TRBD2 covers 11 bases. CDR3 length: 16 residues. Unmatched junction bases numbered 9, after V lost 6 bases and J lost 4 bases. CDR1 MNHNS and CDR2 SASEGT come from the germline V gene. CDR3 nucleotide sequence: TGTGCCAGCAGCAACCGGGTACTAGCGGGAGCAGATACGCAGTATTTT. Translating gives CASSNRVLAGADTQYF.

This clonotype has ten or more counts. The gene calls are TRBV18 and TRBJ2-1; D is unclear. Germline V gene data show CDR1 as KGHSH and CDR2 as LQKENI. This CDR3 region has 11 residues. V was cut by 2 bases and J by 8 bases, with 4 bases left in between. The CDR3 loop reads CASSPEHEQFF. The DNA for the CDR3 is TGTGCCAGCTCACCAGAGCATGAGCAGTTCTTC.

This clonotype turned up a few times. The chain joins TRBV4-1 to TRBJ1-1; D gene uncertain. Trimming stripped 1 base from V and 4 bases from J, with 13 bases between. CDR3 length: 15 amino acids. Germline assignment: CDR1 MGHRA and CDR2 YSYEKL. CDR3 loop: CASSQVDPARTEAFF. As DNA, the CDR3 is TGCGCCAGCAGCCAAGTGGACCCTGCTCGCACTGAAGCTTTCTTT.

The chain couples TRBV27 to TRBJ2-1; D is perhaps TRBD2 (6 bases). The CDR3 runs to 13 residues. V was trimmed by 3 bases and J by 5 bases, leaving 8 bases between them. Germline CDR1 is MNHEY and CDR2 is SMNVEV (reference sequence). This chain's CDR3 is CASSFGEDNEQFF. CDR3 DNA: TGTGCCAGCAGTTTTGGGGAGGACAATGAGCAGTTCTTC.

This chain uses TRBV27 with TRBJ1-2; 7 nucleotides line up with TRBD1. The CDR3 spans 14 residues. V lost 2 bases and J lost 6; bases outside the gene matches: 6. CDR1 is MNHEY, CDR2 SMNVEV, per germline (reference sequence). CDR3 sequence (DNA): TGTGCCAGCAGTTTAGTACAGGGGTACGATGGCTACACCTTC. It yields the protein CASSLVQGYDGYTF.

The rearrangement links TRBV13 to TRBJ2-7, with D hard to call. There are 14 residues in the CDR3. Trimming removed 5 bases from V and 0 bases from J, with 11 bases in between. Germline V gene lookup returns CDR1 PRHDT and CDR2 FYEKMQ (reference sequence). The CDR3 bases are TGTGCCAGCAGCGCTACTGTCCACTCCTACGAGCAGTACTTC. Amino acid sequence: CASSATVHSYEQYF.